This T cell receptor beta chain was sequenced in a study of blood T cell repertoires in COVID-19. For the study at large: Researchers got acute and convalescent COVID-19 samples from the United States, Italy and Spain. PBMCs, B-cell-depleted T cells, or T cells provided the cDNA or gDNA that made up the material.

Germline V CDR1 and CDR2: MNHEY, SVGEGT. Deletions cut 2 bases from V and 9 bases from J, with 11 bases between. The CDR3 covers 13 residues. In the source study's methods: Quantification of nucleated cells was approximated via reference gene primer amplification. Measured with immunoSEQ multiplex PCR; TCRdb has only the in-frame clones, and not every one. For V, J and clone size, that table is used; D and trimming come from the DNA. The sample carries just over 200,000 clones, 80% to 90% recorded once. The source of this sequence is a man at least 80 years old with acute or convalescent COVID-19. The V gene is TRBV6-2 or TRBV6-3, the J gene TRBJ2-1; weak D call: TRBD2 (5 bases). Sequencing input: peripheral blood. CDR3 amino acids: CASSYEGLGEQFF. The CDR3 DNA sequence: TGTGCCAGCAGTTACGAGGGTCTTGGTGAGCAGTTCTTC.